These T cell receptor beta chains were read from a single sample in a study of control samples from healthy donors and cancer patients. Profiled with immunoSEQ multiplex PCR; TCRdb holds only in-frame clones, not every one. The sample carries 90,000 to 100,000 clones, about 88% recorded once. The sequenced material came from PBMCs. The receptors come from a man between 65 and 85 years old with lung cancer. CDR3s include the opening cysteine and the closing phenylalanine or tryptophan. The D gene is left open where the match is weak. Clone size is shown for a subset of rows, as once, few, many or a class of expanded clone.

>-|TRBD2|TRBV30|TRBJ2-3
CAWSVRLAGGPSDTQYF
TGTGCCTGGAGTGTACGGCTAGCGGGGGGGCCGTCAGATACGCAGTATTTT
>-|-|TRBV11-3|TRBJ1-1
CASSHQENTEAFF
TGTGCCAGCAGCCACCAGGAGAACACTGAAGCTTTCTTT
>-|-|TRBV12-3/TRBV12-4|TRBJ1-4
CASSPGTGEKLFF
TGTGCCAGCAGTCCCGGGACGGGCGAAAAACTGTTTTTT
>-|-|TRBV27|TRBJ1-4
CATRRETNEKLFF
TGTGCCACCCGTCGGGAAACTAATGAAAAACTGTTTTTT
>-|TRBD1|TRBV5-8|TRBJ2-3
CASTKRTGADTQYF
TGTGCCAGCACCAAAAGGACAGGGGCAGATACGCAGTATTTT
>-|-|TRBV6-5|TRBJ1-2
CASIEGLNYGYTF
TGTGCCAGCATCGAGGGGCTAAACTATGGCTACACCTTC
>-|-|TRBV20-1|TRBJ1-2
CSASVEVGVYGYTF
TGCAGTGCTAGTGTGGAGGTAGGGGTCTATGGCTACACCTTC
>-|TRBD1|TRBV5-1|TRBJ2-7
CASSFQGDYEQYF
TGCGCCAGCAGCTTCCAGGGGGACTACGAGCAGTACTTC
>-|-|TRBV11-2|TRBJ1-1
CASSQRSSNTEAFF
TGTGCCAGCAGCCAACGAAGCTCGAACACTGAAGCTTTCTTT
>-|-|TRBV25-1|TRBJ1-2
CASSETPRPRRSSYGYTF
TGTGCCAGCAGTGAGACCCCCCGCCCTAGGCGTAGTTCCTATGGCTACACCTTC
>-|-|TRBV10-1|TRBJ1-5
CASSEGGNQPQHF
TGCGCCAGCAGTGAAGGGGGAAATCAGCCCCAGCATTTT
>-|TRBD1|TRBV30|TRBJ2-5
CAWSGGQGAGETQYF
TGTGCCTGGAGTGGGGGACAGGGGGCAGGAGAGACCCAGTACTTC
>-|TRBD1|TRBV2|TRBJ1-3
CASITGQGRVGNTIYF
TGTGCCAGCATCACCGGACAGGGGCGGGTTGGAAACACCATATATTTT
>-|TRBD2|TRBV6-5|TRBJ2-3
CASSLGGAPDTQYF
TGTGCCAGCAGTCTCGGGGGGGCCCCAGATACGCAGTATTTT
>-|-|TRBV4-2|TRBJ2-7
CASSQVRQRDEQYF
TGTGCCAGCAGCCAAGTACGCCAGAGGGACGAGCAGTACTTC
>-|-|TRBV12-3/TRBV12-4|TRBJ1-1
CASRKGGEAFF
TGTGCCAGCCGGAAAGGGGGTGAAGCTTTCTTT
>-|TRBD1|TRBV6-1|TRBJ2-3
CASSAHSAGGYFTDTQYF
TGTGCCAGCAGTGCCCACTCCGCAGGGGGTTATTTCACAGATACGCAGTATTTT
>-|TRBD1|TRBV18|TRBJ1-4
CASSPGQGRGQNEKLFF
TGTGCCAGCTCACCCGGACAGGGACGGGGGCAGAATGAAAAACTGTTTTTT
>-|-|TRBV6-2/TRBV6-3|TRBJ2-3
CASSYPRTTGKADTQYF
TGTGCCAGCAGTTATCCCAGGACTACGGGGAAGGCGGATACGCAGTATTTT
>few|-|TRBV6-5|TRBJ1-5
CASTERRYSNQPQHF
TGTGCCAGCACCGAGCGGCGGTATAGCAATCAGCCCCAGCATTTT
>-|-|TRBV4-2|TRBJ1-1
CASSQGKGLTEAFF
TGTGCCAGCAGCCAAGGGAAGGGTCTCACTGAAGCTTTCTTT
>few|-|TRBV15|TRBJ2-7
CATSRDITGASYEQYF
TGTGCCACCAGCAGAGATATTACGGGGGCCTCCTACGAGCAGTACTTC
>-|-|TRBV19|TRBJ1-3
CASSASGNTIYF
TGTGCCAGTAGTGCATCTGGAAACACCATATATTTT
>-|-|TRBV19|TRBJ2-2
CASSISGPPNTGELFF
TGTGCCAGTAGTATATCAGGACCACCGAACACCGGGGAGCTGTTTTTT
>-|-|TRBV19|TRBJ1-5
CASSTDRNQPQHF
TGTGCCAGTAGTACCGACAGAAATCAGCCCCAGCATTTT
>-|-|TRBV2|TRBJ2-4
CASSPYLAKNIQYF
TGTGCCAGCAGTCCATATCTAGCCAAAAACATTCAGTACTTC
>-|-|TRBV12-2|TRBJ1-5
CASPPLGLWSPASNQPQHF
TGTGCAAGTCCCCCATTGGGGCTTTGGTCCCCTGCGAGCAATCAGCCCCAGCATTTT
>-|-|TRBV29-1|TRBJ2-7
CSVEGGSAYEQYF
TGCAGCGTCGAAGGGGGGTCCGCCTACGAGCAGTACTTC
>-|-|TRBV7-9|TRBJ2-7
CAAGGYSYEQYF
TGTGCCGCCGGAGGGTATAGTTACGAGCAGTACTTC
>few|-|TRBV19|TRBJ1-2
CASSATKGGYTF
TGTGCCAGTAGTGCGACCAAGGGGGGCTACACCTTC
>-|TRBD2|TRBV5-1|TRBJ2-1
CASSRKELAKNEQFF
TGCGCCAGCAGCCGTAAGGAACTAGCGAAAAATGAGCAGTTCTTC
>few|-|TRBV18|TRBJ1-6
CASSPDGDSPLHF
TGTGCCAGCTCGCCTGACGGAGATTCACCCCTCCACTTT
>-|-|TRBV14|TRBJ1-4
CASSQEGSVREKLFF
TGTGCCAGCAGCCAAGAAGGGTCCGTTCGCGAAAAACTGTTTTTT
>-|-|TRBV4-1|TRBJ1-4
CASSQDTTKTNEKLFF
TGCGCCAGCAGCCAAGATACCACAAAGACTAATGAAAAACTGTTTTTT
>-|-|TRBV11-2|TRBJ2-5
CASSLGGPSETQYF
TGTGCCAGCAGCTTAGGGGGCCCATCGGAGACCCAGTACTTC
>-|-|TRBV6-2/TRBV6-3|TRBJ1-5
CASSYLQQGGHQPQHF
TGTGCCAGCAGTTATTTACAACAGGGTGGTCATCAGCCCCAGCATTTT
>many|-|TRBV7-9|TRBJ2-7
CASSLGTPYEQYF
TGTGCCAGCAGCCTGGGGACACCCTACGAGCAGTACTTC
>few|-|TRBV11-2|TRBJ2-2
CASSLDRRSVNANTGELFF
TGTGCCAGCAGCTTAGATCGTCGGAGCGTGAACGCGAACACCGGGGAGCTGTTTTTT
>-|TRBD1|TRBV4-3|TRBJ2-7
CASSHRGQGPYEQYF
TGCGCCAGCAGCCACCGGGGACAGGGGCCCTACGAGCAGTACTTC
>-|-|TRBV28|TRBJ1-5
CASSSHSNQPQHF
TGTGCCAGCAGTTCTCATAGCAATCAGCCCCAGCATTTT
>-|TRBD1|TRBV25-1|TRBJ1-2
CASSGGTGGSGYTF
TGTGCCAGCAGTGGCGGGACAGGGGGTTCTGGCTACACCTTC
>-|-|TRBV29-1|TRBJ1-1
CSAEMTANTEAFF
TGCAGCGCCGAAATGACAGCGAACACTGAAGCTTTCTTT
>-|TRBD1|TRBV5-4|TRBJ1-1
CASSLGQGVMNTEAFF
TGTGCCAGCAGCCTCGGACAGGGAGTCATGAACACTGAAGCTTTCTTT
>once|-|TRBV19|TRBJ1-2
CASSGPPPANYGYTF
TGTGCCAGTAGTGGTCCACCCCCAGCTAACTATGGCTACACCTTC
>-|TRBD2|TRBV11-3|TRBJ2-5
CASSLGLAGGRETQYF
TGTGCCAGCAGCTTAGGTCTAGCGGGGGGCCGGGAGACCCAGTACTTC
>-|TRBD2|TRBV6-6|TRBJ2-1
CASSHNPGTSGGNSYNEQFF
TGTGCCAGCAGCCACAACCCCGGGACTAGCGGGGGGAATTCCTACAATGAGCAGTTCTTC